These 12 T cell receptor beta chains were all obtained from the same sample, sequenced in a study of vaccination effects on CD4 cells after COVID-19. Generated by immunoSEQ multiplex PCR, the TCRdb table keeps only in-frame clones and is missing some. Of 50,000 to 65,000 clones in the sample, roughly 76% are singletons; the top ten hold about 2.4%. Their antigens are not known. Before any sequencing was done, the ViraFEST assay used viral peptide pools to expand antigen-specific CD4+ T cells. With nine to eleven days of culture completed, CD4+ T cells were isolated. This specimen was CD4+ T cells from PBMCs cultured with HCoV-229E spike peptides, taken before COVID-19 vaccination. The receptors shown here come from a human donor who received a COVID-19 vaccine.

This chain connects TRBV5-1 to TRBJ1-1; D perhaps matches TRBD1 (5 bases). CDR1 and CDR2 (germline): SGHRS, YFSETQ. Trimming shortened V by 4 bases and J by 3 bases, and 16 bases separated the two germline ends. This CDR3 is 15 amino acids long. CDR3 sequence (DNA): TGCGCCAGCAGCCCAGGTTCGGGGGATGACACTGAAGCTTTCTTT. Residues: CASSPGSGDDTEAFF.

V and J are TRBV18 and TRBJ1-4, with no clear D. There are 13 residues in the CDR3. Germline values: CDR1 KGHSH, CDR2 LQKENI. The V and J ends lost 1 base and 5 bases respectively, with 5 bases between them. The CDR3 DNA reads TGTGCCAGCTCACCACGATCCAATGAAAAACTGTTTTTT. It translates to CASSPRSNEKLFF. Combining the CDR3 with reference TRBV18 and TRBJ1-4 gives the whole variable domain NAGVMQNPRHLVRRRGQEARLRCSPMKGHSHVYWYRQLPEEGLKFMVYLQKENIIDESGMPKERFSAEFPKEGPSILRIQQVVRGDSAAYFCASSPRSNEKLFFGSGTQLSVL.

This chain joins TRBV5-1 and TRBJ1-1, with D maybe TRBD1 (6 bases). Germline V gives CDR1 SGHRS, CDR2 YFSETQ. This CDR3 has 16 residues. The germline V and J ends were trimmed by 1 base and 1 base, with 14 bases remaining between them. CDR3 DNA sequence: TGCGCCAGCAGCTTGTTCAGGGGAGGTTCGAACACTGAAGCTTTCTTT. Its translation is CASSLFRGGSNTEAFF.

The rearrangement joins TRBV27 to TRBJ2-1; 7 bases map to TRBD2. Germline values: CDR1 MNHEY, CDR2 SMNVEV (reference sequence). The V and J ends lost 1 base and 7 bases, in that order; junction bases with no gene match: 4. The CDR3 extends over 14 amino acids. This chain's CDR3 is CASSLFAGGNEQFF. CDR3 sequence (DNA): TGTGCCAGCAGTTTATTTGCCGGGGGGAATGAGCAGTTCTTC.

This clone was seen a single time. The chain links TRBV28 to TRBJ2-3; 7 bases agree with TRBD2. J was trimmed by 5 bases and V by 5 bases; bases with no gene match: 10. CDR1 and CDR2 from the germline V gene are MDHEN and SYDVKM. This CDR3 is 15 amino acids long. The CDR3 nucleotides are TGTGCCAGCAGTCCTCCGGGACTACTACGAGATACGCAGTATTTT. It encodes CASSPPGLLRDTQYF.

The chain combines TRBV7-2 with TRBJ2-3; D might be TRBD1 or TRBD2, each matching 5 bases. Between the trimmed V and J ends, which lost 0 bases and 5 bases, there was a span of 15 bases. CDR1 SGHTA and CDR2 FQGNSA come from the germline V gene. The CDR3 is 16 amino acids. CDR3 bases: TGTGCCAGCAGCTTAGCGGGGACGGAGAGGGAAGATACGCAGTATTTT. Protein sequence: CASSLAGTEREDTQYF.

This sequence joins TRBV11-1 and TRBJ2-7; D is possibly TRBD1 (5 bases). Germline CDR1 SGHAT, CDR2 FQDESV (reference sequence). CDR3 length: 13 amino acids. V gave up 5 bases and J gave up 4 bases, with 12 bases separating them. The CDR3 DNA is TGTGCCAGCAGCATAAATAGGGGATACGAGCAGTACGTC. Translated: CASSINRGYEQYV.

The rearrangement links TRBV7-2 to TRBJ2-3; D call uncertain. The CDR3 runs 14 residues. Per the germline V gene, CDR1 is SGHTA and CDR2 is FQGNSA. V was cut by 3 bases and J by 4 bases, with 11 bases left in between. The DNA of the CDR3 is TGTGCCAGCAGCTTCCGGTTTAAGGCAGATACGCAGTATTTT. Translation: CASSFRFKADTQYF.

The chain has TRBV7-9 and TRBJ2-5; possible D gene TRBD2, 6 bases. V was shortened by 2 bases and J by 5 bases, with 9 bases between the two germline ends. The CDR3 is 13 amino acids. Germline CDR1 and CDR2: SEHNR and FQNEAQ (reference sequence). CDR3 amino acids: CASSLSGDETQYF. CDR3 sequence (DNA): TGTGCCAGCAGCTTATCGGGGGACGAGACCCAGTACTTC.

This chain links TRBV7-3 with TRBJ2-5; 7 nucleotides align to TRBD2. The ends lost 5 bases at V and 4 bases at J; junction bases unmatched: 13. CDR1 and CDR2 from the germline V gene are SGHTA and FQGTGA. This CDR3 contains 16 residues. The CDR3 sequence is CASSPRQRGQGETQYF. As DNA, the CDR3 is TGTGCCAGCAGCCCACGGCAGCGGGGCCAAGGAGAGACCCAGTACTTC. The full variable domain, with the rest looked up from reference TRBV7-3 and TRBJ2-5, is GAGVSQTPSNKVTEKGKYVELRCDPISGHTALYWYRQSLGQGPEFLIYFQGTGAADDSGLPNDRFFAVRPEGSVSTLKIQRTERGDSAVYLCASSPRQRGQGETQYFGPGTRLLVL.

The chain employs TRBV7-9 and TRBJ1-1; D unclear. Trimming took 1 base from V and 4 from J, leaving 7 bases between them. Looked up from germline, CDR1 is SEHNR and CDR2 is FQNEAQ (reference sequence). This CDR3 has 13 amino acids. The CDR3: CASSLVLGTEAFF. In nucleotides, the CDR3 is TGTGCCAGCAGCTTAGTCCTGGGCACTGAAGCTTTCTTT.

The chain uses TRBV5-1 and TRBJ2-3, with 8 bases that match TRBD1. CDR3 size: 15 residues. The germline V gene encodes CDR1 SGHRS and CDR2 YFSETQ. The ends lost 1 base at V and 4 bases at J; junction bases unmatched: 5. The CDR3 DNA sequence: TGCGCCAGCAGCTTGATAGACAGGGGTTCAGATACGCAGTATTTT. It yields the protein CASSLIDRGSDTQYF.